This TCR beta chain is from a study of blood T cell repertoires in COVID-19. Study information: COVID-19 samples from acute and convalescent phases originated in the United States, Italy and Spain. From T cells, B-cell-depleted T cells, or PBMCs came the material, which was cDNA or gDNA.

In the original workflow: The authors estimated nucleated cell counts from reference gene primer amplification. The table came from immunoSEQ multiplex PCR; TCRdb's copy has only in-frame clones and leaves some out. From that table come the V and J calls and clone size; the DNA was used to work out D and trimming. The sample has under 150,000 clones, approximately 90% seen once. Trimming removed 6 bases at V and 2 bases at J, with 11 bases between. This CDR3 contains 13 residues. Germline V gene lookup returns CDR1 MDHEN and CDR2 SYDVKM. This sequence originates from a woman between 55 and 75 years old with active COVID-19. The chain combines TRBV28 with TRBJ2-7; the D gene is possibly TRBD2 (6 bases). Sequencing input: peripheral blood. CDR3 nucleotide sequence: TGTGCCAGCAGCATGGACTACCCCTACGAGCAGTACTTC. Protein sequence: CASSMDYPYEQYF. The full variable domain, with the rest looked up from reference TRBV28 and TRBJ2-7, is DVKVTQSSRYLVKRTGEKVFLECVQDMDHENMFWYRQDPGLGLRLIYFSYDVKMKEKGDIPEGYSVSREKKERFSLILESASTNQTSMYLCASSMDYPYEQYFGPGTRLTVT.